This TCR beta chain was retrieved from a study of T cell repertoires in cytomegalovirus infection (dated by TCRdb to the late 2010s). With regard to the full study: Alongside well-studied HLA-B-restricted epitopes, the peptide stimulations were aimed at recently identified HLA-C-restricted CMV epitopes, whose presentation resists viral immunomodulation. Donor HLA type was relevant to the analysis, as public TCR beta signatures indicated carriage of CMV infection together with the matching HLA type. Here is what the overall study found, with its caveats: The ex vivo response was dominated by HLA-C-restricted CMV-specific TCR beta clonotypes, which also provided the single most frequent clonotype in two of eight donors. In both this cohort and an independent roughly 350-donor cohort, the cumulative frequency of public TCR beta family members distinguished carriers of CMV infection plus the relevant HLA type.

Its CDR3 holds 15 amino acids, cysteine through phenylalanine. CDR3 DNA is the only sequence kept; it has 45 bases, read in frame from the first base. The germline V gene supplies CDR1 SGHRS and CDR2 YFSETQ. V lost 6 bases and J lost 6 bases; the stretch between them is 21 bases long. Sample treatment or condition, as interpreted from the label and publication: in vitro stimulation with specific CMV peptide epitopes to enrich CMV-specific T cells. Sequenced using an Illumina HiSeq 1500. In TCRdb, the public reads were trimmed at Q25 with fastp and aligned with MiXCR, with productive beta chains retained. Each CDR3 protein gets just one entry, which takes the most common genes and DNA from the rows behind it. Here the sample has some 920,000 distinct CDR3 sequences; about a third occur a single time. The ten largest clones represent roughly an eighth of the sample. Concerning this clonotype itself: Its antigen is still unknown. The record has no base qualities; no much larger clone is one base away.

This TCR came from a human donor in good health (CMV status not recorded). Some clones in this sample may be carry-over from other donors' samples. The rearranged segments are TRBV5-1 and TRBJ2-5; the D segment could be TRBD2, given 6 matching bases. The specimen comprised cultured CD8+ T cells from PBMCs, sampled from culture after CMV antigen stimulation. The nucleotides read TGCGCCAGCACCCCCCGTCGGGGCGCGGGAAAGACCCAGTACTTC. Translated, this is CASTPRRGAGKTQYF.